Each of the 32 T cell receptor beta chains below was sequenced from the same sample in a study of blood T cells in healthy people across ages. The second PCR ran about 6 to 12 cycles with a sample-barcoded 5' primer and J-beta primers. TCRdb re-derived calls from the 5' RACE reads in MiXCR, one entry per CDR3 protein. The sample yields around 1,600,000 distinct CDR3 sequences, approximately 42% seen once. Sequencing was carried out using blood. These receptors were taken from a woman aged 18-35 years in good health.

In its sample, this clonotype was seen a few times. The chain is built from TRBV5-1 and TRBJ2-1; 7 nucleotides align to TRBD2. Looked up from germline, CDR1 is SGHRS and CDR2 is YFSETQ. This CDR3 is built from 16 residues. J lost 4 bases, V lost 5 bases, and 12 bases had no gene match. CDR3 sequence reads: CASSLFTGGRYNEQFF. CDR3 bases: TGCGCCAGCAGTTTATTTACGGGGGGAAGATACAATGAGCAGTTCTTC.

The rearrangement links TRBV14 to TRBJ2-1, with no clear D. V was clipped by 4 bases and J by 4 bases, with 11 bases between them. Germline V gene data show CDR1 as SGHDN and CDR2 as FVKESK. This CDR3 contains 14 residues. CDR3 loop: CASSLRLRYNEQFF. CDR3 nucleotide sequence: TGTGCCAGCAGCCTGCGCTTGCGTTACAATGAGCAGTTCTTC.

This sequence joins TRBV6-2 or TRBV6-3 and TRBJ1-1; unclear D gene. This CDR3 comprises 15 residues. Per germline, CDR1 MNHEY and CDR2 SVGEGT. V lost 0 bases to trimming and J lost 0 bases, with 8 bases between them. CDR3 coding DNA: TGTGCCAGCAGTTACTCGACAAGAATGAACACTGAAGCTTTCTTT. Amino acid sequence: CASSYSTRMNTEAFF.

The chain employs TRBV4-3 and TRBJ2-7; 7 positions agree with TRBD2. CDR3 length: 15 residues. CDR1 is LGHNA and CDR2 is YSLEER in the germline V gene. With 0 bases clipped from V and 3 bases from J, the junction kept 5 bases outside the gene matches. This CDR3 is CASSQERGKGYEQYF. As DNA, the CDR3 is TGCGCCAGCAGCCAAGAGCGGGGGAAGGGCTACGAGCAGTACTTC.

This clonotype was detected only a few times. DNA of the CDR3: TGCAGCGCCGCCGGAGGGAAGGATACGCAGTATTTT. This sequence encodes CSAAGGKDTQYF. This chain connects TRBV29-1 to TRBJ2-3; D may be TRBD2 (6 bases). CDR1 is SQVTM, CDR2 ANQGSEA, per germline. The CDR3 has 12 amino acids. V lost 7 bases and J lost 6, with 14 bases in between.

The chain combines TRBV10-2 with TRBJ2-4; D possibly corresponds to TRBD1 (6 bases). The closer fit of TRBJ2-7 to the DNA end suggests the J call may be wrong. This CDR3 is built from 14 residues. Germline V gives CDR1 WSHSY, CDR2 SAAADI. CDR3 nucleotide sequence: TGCGCCAGCAGACCCGGGACACTCTCCTACGAGCAGTACTTC. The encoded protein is CASRPGTLSYEQYF.

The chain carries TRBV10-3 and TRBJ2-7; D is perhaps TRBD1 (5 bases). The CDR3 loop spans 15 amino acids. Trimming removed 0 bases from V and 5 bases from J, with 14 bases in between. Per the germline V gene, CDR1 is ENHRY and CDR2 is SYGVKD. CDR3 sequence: CAISESSSGFDEQYF. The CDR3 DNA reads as TGTGCCATCAGTGAGTCATCTTCAGGGTTCGACGAGCAGTACTTC.

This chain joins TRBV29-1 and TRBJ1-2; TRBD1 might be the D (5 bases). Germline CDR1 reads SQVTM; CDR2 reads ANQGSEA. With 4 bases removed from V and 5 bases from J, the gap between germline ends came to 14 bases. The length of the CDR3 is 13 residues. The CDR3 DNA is TGCAGCGTTGTTCGGGGCCCGGGTTATGGCTACACCTTC. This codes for CSVVRGPGYGYTF.

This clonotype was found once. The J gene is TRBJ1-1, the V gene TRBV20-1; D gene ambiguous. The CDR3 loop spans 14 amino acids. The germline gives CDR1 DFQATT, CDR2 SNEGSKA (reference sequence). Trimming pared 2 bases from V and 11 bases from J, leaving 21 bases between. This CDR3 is CSARSTRPRAEAFF. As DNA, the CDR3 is TGCAGTGCTAGATCCACCCGGCCCAGAGCAGAGGCTTTCTTT.

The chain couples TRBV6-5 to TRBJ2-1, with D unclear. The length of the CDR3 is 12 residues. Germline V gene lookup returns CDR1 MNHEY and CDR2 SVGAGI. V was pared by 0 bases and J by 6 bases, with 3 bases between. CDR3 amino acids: CASSYSLNEQFF. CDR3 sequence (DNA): TGTGCCAGCAGTTACTCTCTCAATGAGCAGTTCTTC.

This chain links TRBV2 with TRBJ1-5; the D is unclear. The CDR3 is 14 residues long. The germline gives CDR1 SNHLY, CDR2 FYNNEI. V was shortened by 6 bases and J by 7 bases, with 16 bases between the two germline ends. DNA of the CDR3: TGTGCCAGCAGCAATGACGGAGGAGGACAGCCCCAGCATTTT. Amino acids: CASSNDGGGQPQHF.

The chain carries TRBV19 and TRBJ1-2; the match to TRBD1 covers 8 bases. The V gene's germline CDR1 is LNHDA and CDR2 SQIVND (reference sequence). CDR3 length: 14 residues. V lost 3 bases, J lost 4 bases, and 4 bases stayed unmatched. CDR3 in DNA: TGTGCCAGTAGTATCCGGGACAGGATCTATGGCTACACCTTC. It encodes CASSIRDRIYGYTF.

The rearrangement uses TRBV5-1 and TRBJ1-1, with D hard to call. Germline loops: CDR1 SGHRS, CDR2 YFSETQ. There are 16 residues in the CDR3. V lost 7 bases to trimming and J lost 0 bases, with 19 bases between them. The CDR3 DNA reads TGCGCCAGCTATCGGGGAGAGAACAGTTTGAACACTGAAGCTTTCTTT. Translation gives CASYRGENSLNTEAFF.

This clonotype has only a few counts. The CDR3 nucleotides read TGTGCCAGCTCACCCGCGACAGGGATCACAGATACGCAGTATTTT. It translates to CASSPATGITDTQYF. This sequence joins TRBV18 and TRBJ2-3; 7 bases are shared with TRBD1. V lost 3 bases, J lost 2 bases, and 5 bases stayed unmatched. The CDR3 extends over 15 amino acids. Per germline, CDR1 KGHSH and CDR2 LQKENI.

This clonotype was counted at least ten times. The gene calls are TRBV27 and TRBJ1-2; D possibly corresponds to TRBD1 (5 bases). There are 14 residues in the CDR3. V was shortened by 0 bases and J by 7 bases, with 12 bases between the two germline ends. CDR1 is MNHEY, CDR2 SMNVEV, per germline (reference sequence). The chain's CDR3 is CASSLSWGSAGYTF. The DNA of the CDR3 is TGTGCCAGCAGTTTATCCTGGGGGTCTGCTGGCTACACCTTC.

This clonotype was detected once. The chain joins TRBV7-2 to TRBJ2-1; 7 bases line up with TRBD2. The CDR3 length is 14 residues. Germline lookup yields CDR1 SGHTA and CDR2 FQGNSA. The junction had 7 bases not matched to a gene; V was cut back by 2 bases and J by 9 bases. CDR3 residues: CASSLNGRHAEQFF. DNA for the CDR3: TGTGCCAGCAGCTTAAACGGGAGGCATGCTGAGCAGTTCTTC.

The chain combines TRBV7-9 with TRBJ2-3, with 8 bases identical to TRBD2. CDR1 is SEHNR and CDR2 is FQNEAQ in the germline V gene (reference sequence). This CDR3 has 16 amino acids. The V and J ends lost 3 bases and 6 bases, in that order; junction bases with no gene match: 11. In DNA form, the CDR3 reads TGTGCCAGCAGCTTCGAATCGGGGGGGACTCCTGATACGCAGTATTTT. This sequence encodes CASSFESGGTPDTQYF.

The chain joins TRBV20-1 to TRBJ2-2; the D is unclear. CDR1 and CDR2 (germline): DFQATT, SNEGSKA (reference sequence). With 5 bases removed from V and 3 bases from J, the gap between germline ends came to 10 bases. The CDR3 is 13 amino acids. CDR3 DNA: TGCAGTGCTCAAGGACCTTACACCGGGGAGCTGTTTTTT. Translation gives CSAQGPYTGELFF.

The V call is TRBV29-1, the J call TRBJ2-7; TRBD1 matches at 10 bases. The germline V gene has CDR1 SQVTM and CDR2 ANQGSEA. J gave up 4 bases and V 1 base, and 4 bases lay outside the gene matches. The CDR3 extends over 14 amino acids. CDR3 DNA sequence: TGCAGCGTTGAAGTAGACAGGGGGCTTTACGAGCAGTACTTC. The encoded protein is CSVEVDRGLYEQYF.

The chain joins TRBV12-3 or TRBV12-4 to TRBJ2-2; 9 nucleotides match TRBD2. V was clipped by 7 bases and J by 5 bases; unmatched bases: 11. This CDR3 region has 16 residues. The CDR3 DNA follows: TGTGCCAGCACAAGTAGCGGGGGCCTGGGGACCGGGGAGCTGTTTTTT. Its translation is CASTSSGGLGTGELFF.

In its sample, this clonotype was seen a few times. Written as DNA, the CDR3 is TGTGCCAGCAGTTTAGCGGGGAGGTTCGAGCAGTACTTC. This codes for CASSLAGRFEQYF. V usage is TRBV12-3 or TRBV12-4 and J usage is TRBJ2-5, with a tentative D call TRBD2 (6 bases). The tail of the sequence fits TRBJ2-7 better, so the J call may be wrong. The CDR3 runs to 13 residues.

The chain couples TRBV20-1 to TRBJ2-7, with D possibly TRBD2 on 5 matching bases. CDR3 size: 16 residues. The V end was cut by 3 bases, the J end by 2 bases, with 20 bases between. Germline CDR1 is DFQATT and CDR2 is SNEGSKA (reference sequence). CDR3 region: CSARAGLARNPYEQYF. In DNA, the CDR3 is TGCAGTGCTAGGGCTGGCCTAGCAAGAAATCCCTACGAGCAGTACTTC.

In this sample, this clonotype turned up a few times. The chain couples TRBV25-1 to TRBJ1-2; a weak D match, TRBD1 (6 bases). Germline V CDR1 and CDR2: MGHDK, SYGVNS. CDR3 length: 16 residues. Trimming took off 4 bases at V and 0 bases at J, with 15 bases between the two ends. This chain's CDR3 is CASSGPTGSANYGYTF. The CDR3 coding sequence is TGTGCCAGCAGTGGGCCTACAGGGTCGGCTAACTATGGCTACACCTTC.

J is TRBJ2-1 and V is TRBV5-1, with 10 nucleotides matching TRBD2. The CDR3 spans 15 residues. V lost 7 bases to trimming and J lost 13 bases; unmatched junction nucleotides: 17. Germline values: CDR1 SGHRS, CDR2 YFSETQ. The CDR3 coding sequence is TGCGCCAGCCAGGAGCGGGGGGGTCCAGAAGAGACCCAGTTCTTC. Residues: CASQERGGPEETQFF.

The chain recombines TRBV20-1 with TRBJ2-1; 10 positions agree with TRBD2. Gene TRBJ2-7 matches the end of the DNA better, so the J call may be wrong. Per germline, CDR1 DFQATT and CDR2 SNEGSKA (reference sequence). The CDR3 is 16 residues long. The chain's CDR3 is CSATLAGTSADNEQYF. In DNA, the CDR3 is TGCAGTGCTACACTGGCCGGGACTAGCGCCGACAATGAGCAGTACTTC.

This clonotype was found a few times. The CDR3 is CASTPFSAAANEQFF. CDR3 in DNA: TGTGCCAGCACCCCCTTTAGCGCGGCGGCTAATGAGCAGTTCTTC. V and J are TRBV9 and TRBJ2-1; perhaps TRBD2 as D (5 bases). The CDR3 length is 15 residues. Germline V gene lookup returns CDR1 SGDLS and CDR2 YYNGEE. V lost 6 bases and J 7 bases, leaving 20 bases between the germline ends.

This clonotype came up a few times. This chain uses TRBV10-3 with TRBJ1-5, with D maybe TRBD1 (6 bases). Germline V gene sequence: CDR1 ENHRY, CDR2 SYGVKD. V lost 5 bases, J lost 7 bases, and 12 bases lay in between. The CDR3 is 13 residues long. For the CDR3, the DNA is TGTGCCATCAGTACAGGGTCCGTCCAGCCCCAGCATTTT. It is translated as CAISTGSVQPQHF.

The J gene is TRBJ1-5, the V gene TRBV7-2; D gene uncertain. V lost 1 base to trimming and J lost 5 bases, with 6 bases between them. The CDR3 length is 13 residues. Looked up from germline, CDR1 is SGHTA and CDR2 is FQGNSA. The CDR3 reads CASSLVADQPQHF. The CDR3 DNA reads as TGTGCCAGCAGCTTAGTGGCCGATCAGCCCCAGCATTTT. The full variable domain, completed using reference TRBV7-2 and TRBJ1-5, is GAGVSQSPSNKVTEKGKDVELRCDPISGHTALYWYRQSLGQGLEFLIYFQGNSAPDKSGLPSDRFSAERTGGSVSTLTIQRTQQEDSAVYLCASSLVADQPQHFGDGTRLSIL.

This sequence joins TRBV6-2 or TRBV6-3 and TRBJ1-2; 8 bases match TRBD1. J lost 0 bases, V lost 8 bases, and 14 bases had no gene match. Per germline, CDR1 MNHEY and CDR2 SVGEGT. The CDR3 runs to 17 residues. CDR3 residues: CASGVPGQAVTNYGYTF. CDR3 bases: TGTGCCAGCGGGGTTCCGGGACAGGCCGTCACTAACTATGGCTACACCTTC.

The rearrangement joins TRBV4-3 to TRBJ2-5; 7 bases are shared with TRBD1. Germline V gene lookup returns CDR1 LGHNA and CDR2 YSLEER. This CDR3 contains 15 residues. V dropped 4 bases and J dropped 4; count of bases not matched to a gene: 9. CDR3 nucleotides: TGCGCCAGCAGCCGGGGCCAGGGGGTAGTAGAGACCCAGTACTTC. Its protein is CASSRGQGVVETQYF.

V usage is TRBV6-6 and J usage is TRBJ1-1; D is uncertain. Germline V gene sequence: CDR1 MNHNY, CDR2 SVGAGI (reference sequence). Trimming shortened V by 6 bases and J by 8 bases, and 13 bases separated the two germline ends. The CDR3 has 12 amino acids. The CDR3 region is CASSRLEVEAFF. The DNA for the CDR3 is TGTGCCAGCAGCCGTCTCGAAGTGGAAGCTTTCTTT.

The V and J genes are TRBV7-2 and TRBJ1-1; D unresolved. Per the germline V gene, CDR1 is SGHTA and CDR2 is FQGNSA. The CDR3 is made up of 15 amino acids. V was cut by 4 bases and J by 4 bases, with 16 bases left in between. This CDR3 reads CASSSQLNWPTEAFF. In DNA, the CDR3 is TGTGCCAGCAGCTCCCAATTAAACTGGCCCACTGAAGCTTTCTTT.